This T cell receptor beta chain was identified during a study of cytomegalovirus exposure and HLA in healthy donors. Study observations and caveats: The majority of CMV-associated TCR beta chains were reported as apparently HLA-restricted in a later analysis.

The PCR employed 60 Vbeta primers together with 13 Jbeta primers. TCRdb's copy holds only in-frame clones and misses some; the assay was immunoSEQ multiplex PCR. The data hold 60,000 to 65,000 clones, with about 65% observed a single time. As to this clone: Its cognate antigen is unknown.

The sequence was obtained from a man aged 45 to 65 in good health and CMV-seropositive. What was sequenced was PBMCs.

CDR3 residues: CATGRGQGKNTEAFF. In DNA, the CDR3 is TGTGCCACGGGGCGGGGACAGGGAAAGAACACTGAAGCTTTCTTT. The V gene is TRBV15, the J gene TRBJ1-1; TRBD1 matches 9 bases. This CDR3 region has 15 residues. Trimming removed 9 bases from V and 1 base from J; junction bases left unmatched: 9. Per the germline V gene, CDR1 is LNHNV and CDR2 is YYDKDF (reference sequence). Together with reference TRBV15 and TRBJ1-1, the CDR3 gives the full variable domain: DAMVIQNPRYQVTQFGKPVTLSCSQTLNHNVMYWYQQKSSQAPKLLFHYYDKDFNNEADTPDNFQSRRPNTSFCFLDIRSPGLGDTAMYLCATGRGQGKNTEAFFGQGTRLTVV.